These T cell receptor beta chains were read from a single sample in a study of T cells in Graves' hyperthyroidism and ophthalmopathy. TCRdb recomputed calls from the multiplex PCR reads with MiXCR, one row per CDR3 protein. Found here are 350,000 or so distinct CDR3 sequences, around a sixth of them singletons; the top ten hold around 47%. What was sequenced was blood. These receptors were taken from a woman in her 50s with Graves' hyperthyroidism. Each CDR3 is given with its conserved first and last residue. D genes are given only for firm matches. Clone sizes are given selectively: once, few, many, or a class where the clone is expanded.

V gene	J gene	clone size	D gene	CDR3 protein	CDR3 DNA
TRBV11-2	TRBJ2-5	-	TRBD2	CASSLSLAGTAETQYF	TGTGCCAGCAGCTTAAGCCTAGCGGGAACGGCGGAGACCCAGTACTTC
TRBV13	TRBJ1-2	few	TRBD1	CASSGPGQGNYGYTF	TGTGCCAGCAGCGGCCCGGGACAGGGGAACTATGGCTACACCTTC
TRBV28	TRBJ2-5	many	-	CASSPPSSLGETQYF	TGTGCCAGCAGCCCTCCGTCGTCCTTAGGAGAGACCCAGTACTTC
TRBV7-9	TRBJ2-5	many	TRBD2	CASSLGRLAGERETQYF	TGTGCCAGCAGCTTAGGTCGACTAGCGGGCGAAAGGGAGACCCAGTACTTC
TRBV25-1	TRBJ1-4	-	-	CASSESDSYNEKLFF	TGTGCCAGCAGTGAATCTGACAGTTATAATGAAAAACTGTTTTTT
TRBV7-6	TRBJ2-1	-	TRBD1	CASRGSGGSEQFF	TGTGCCAGCAGAGGCTCAGGGGGCAGTGAGCAGTTCTTC
TRBV27	TRBJ2-7	many	TRBD2	CASSRWRGAPYEQYF	TGTGCCAGCAGCCGCTGGCGGGGGGCCCCCTACGAGCAGTACTTC
TRBV5-1	TRBJ1-1	many	-	CASSLVGRTLNTEAFF	TGCGCCAGCAGCTTGGTGGGACGGACGCTGAACACTGAAGCTTTCTTT
TRBV30	TRBJ2-7	once	TRBD1	CAWGRGHEQYF	TGTGCCTGGGGCAGGGGGCACGAGCAGTACTTC
TRBV19	TRBJ2-6	-	-	CASSGPSSGANVLTF	TGTGCCAGTAGTGGACCAAGCTCTGGGGCCAACGTCCTGACTTTC
TRBV29-1	TRBJ1-4	-	-	CSVVEGWDEKLFF	TGCAGCGTTGTTGAGGGGTGGGATGAAAAACTGTTTTTT
TRBV30	TRBJ2-3	-	-	CAWSARTDTQYF	TGTGCCTGGAGTGCCCGGACAGATACGCAGTATTTT
TRBV6-1	TRBJ2-5	many	TRBD1	CASSRRQGRETQYF	TGTGCCAGCAGTCGTAGACAGGGACGAGAGACCCAGTACTTC
TRBV2	TRBJ2-1	many	TRBD1	CASSQDRGSKNEQFF	TGTGCCAGCAGCCAGGACAGGGGCTCTAAGAATGAGCAGTTCTTC
TRBV20-1	TRBJ1-3	many	-	CSAIPSPGGNTIYF	TGCAGTGCTATACCTAGTCCAGGAGGAAACACCATATATTTT
TRBV5-1	TRBJ2-7	many	TRBD1	CASRTGGTYEQYF	TGCGCCAGCAGGACAGGGGGAACCTACGAGCAGTACTTC
TRBV7-3	TRBJ2-3	few	-	CASSPGGDHTDTQYF	TGTGCCAGCAGCCCCGGCGGGGACCACACAGATACGCAGTATTTT
TRBV7-3	TRBJ2-3	many	-	CASSLSSVADTQYF	TGTGCCAGCAGCTTAAGTAGCGTCGCAGATACGCAGTATTTT
TRBV18	TRBJ2-2	few	-	CASSPQQTKTGELFF	TGTGCCAGCTCACCACAACAGACGAAGACCGGGGAGCTGTTTTTT
TRBV27	TRBJ1-1	-	-	CASGLAQGTAEAFF	TGTGCCAGCGGGTTAGCACAGGGAACGGCTGAAGCTTTCTTT
TRBV6-6	TRBJ2-1	few	-	CASSYSGGLNEQFF	TGTGCCAGCAGTTACTCGGGGGGGCTCAATGAGCAGTTCTTC
TRBV30	TRBJ1-5	many	-	CAWTPRDKNQPQHF	TGTGCCTGGACTCCCCGGGACAAGAATCAGCCCCAGCATTTT
TRBV2	TRBJ2-7	many	-	CASRYRASYEQYF	TGTGCCAGCAGATACAGGGCAAGCTACGAGCAGTACTTC
TRBV6-1	TRBJ1-2	-	TRBD1	CASRREQGAESYGYTF	TGTGCCAGCAGACGCGAACAGGGGGCGGAAAGCTATGGCTACACCTTC
TRBV6-1	TRBJ2-5	many	-	CASRKLAAQETQYF	TGTGCCAGCAGGAAACTAGCAGCTCAAGAGACCCAGTACTTC
TRBV11-2	TRBJ1-6	few	-	CASSLYGSSSPLHF	TGTGCCAGCAGCTTATATGGGTCCAGTTCACCCCTCCACTTT
TRBV27	TRBJ2-7	many	TRBD2	CASRGVAGTYEQYF	TGTGCCAGTAGGGGGGTAGCGGGAACCTACGAGCAGTACTTC
TRBV6-1	TRBJ2-1	-	TRBD1	CASSEADRLGNEQFF	TGTGCCAGCAGTGAAGCGGACAGGCTCGGCAATGAGCAGTTCTTC
TRBV2	TRBJ1-3	-	-	CASVSRGNTIYF	TGTGCCAGCGTAAGCCGTGGAAACACCATATATTTT
TRBV2	TRBJ2-7	many	TRBD1	CASKVDRGSYEQYF	TGTGCCAGCAAAGTGGACAGGGGCTCCTACGAGCAGTACTTC